What follows are 2 T cell receptor beta chains derived from one specimen sequenced in a study of blood T cell repertoires in COVID-19. Repertoires were generated with immunoSEQ multiplex PCR, while TCRdb's copy carries only in-frame clones and drops some. This sample yields roughly 340,000 clones, of which around 87% are seen a single time; less than 2.5% belongs to the top ten. Source material: PBMCs or T cells enriched from blood (not recorded which). The source is a man in his forties or fifties in a cohort exposed to, infected with or recovered from COVID-19 (not recorded which).

The rearrangement links TRBV5-4 to TRBJ2-7; 10 positions match TRBD2. Germline CDR1 and CDR2: SGHNT and YYREEE (reference sequence). J lost 4 bases, V lost 0 bases, and 7 bases had no gene match. The CDR3 contains 16 residues. The CDR3 loop reads CASSLGGASGSYEQYF. The DNA for the CDR3 is TGTGCCAGCAGCTTGGGGGGGGCTAGCGGGAGTTACGAGCAGTACTTC.

This chain uses TRBV7-2 with TRBJ2-7; TRBD2 is a possible D gene (6 bases). In germline, CDR1 is SGHTA, CDR2 FQGNSA. CDR3 size: 12 residues. V was clipped by 4 bases and J by 7 bases, with 11 bases between them. In DNA, the CDR3 is TGTGCCAGCAGCTGGAGCGCGGGGGAGCAGTACTTC. It translates to CASSWSAGEQYF.